The 6 T cell receptor beta chains below all came from one sample that was sequenced in a study of blood T cell repertoires in COVID-19. Repertoires were generated with immunoSEQ multiplex PCR, while TCRdb's copy carries only in-frame clones and drops some. The data show about 350,000 clones, roughly 87% seen once. Sequencing used peripheral blood. These receptors all stem from a young man with COVID-19, enrolled during active disease.

The chain has TRBV6-2 or TRBV6-3 and TRBJ1-6; 7 bases agree with TRBD1. Germline V gene data show CDR1 as MNHEY and CDR2 as SVGEGT. Unmatched junction bases numbered 6, after V lost 6 bases and J lost 13 bases. This CDR3 region has 12 residues. CDR3 loop: CASSQQGFPLHF. DNA of the CDR3: TGTGCCAGCAGCCAACAGGGGTTCCCCCTCCACTTT.

This chain uses TRBV7-2 with TRBJ1-1, with D perhaps matching TRBD1 (5 bases). In germline, CDR1 is SGHTA, CDR2 FQGNSA. V shed 5 bases and J shed 5 bases, with 12 bases lying between them. The CDR3 covers 13 residues. CDR3 amino acids: CASSPPPGTEAFF. CDR3 sequence (DNA): TGTGCCAGCAGCCCCCCCCCAGGGACTGAAGCTTTCTTT.

The genes are TRBV30 and TRBJ1-1; D is perhaps TRBD1 (6 bases). Trimming took 3 bases from V and 4 from J, leaving 21 bases between them. Germline values: CDR1 GTSNPN, CDR2 SVGIG (reference sequence). The CDR3 consists of 16 residues. The DNA of the CDR3 is TGTGCCTGGAGACAGGGCCAGGTAATAACGGGCACTGAAGCTTTCTTT. This gives the protein CAWRQGQVITGTEAFF.

This clone has a single count. This rearrangement joins TRBV5-4 to TRBJ2-1; tentatively, D is TRBD2 (5 bases). CDR1 is SGHNT, CDR2 YYREEE, per germline (reference sequence). This CDR3 is built from 12 residues. Trimming cost V 6 bases and J 9 bases, with 13 bases left between them. In DNA form, the CDR3 reads TGTGCCAGCATCCTAGATCGGGGTGAGCAGTTCTTC. Protein product: CASILDRGEQFF. The whole variable domain, filled in from reference TRBV5-4 and TRBJ2-1, reads ETGVTQSPTHLIKTRGQQVTLRCSSQSGHNTVSWYQQALGQGPQFIFQYYREEENGRGNFPPRFSGLQFPNYSSELNVNALELDDSALYLCASILDRGEQFFGPGTRLTVL.

The chain's CDR3 is CASSLLGQGMETQYF. The CDR3 DNA sequence: TGTGCCAGCAGTTTATTGGGACAGGGGATGGAGACCCAGTACTTC. V gene TRBV28 combines with J gene TRBJ2-5; 10 positions match TRBD1. The V gene end was trimmed by 1 base and the J gene end by 5 bases; junction bases not matched to a gene: 4. The germline gives CDR1 MDHEN, CDR2 SYDVKM. This CDR3 region has 15 residues.

The CDR3: CATSDRQGTNYGYTF. The CDR3 region has the DNA TGTGCCACCAGTGACCGACAGGGGACTAACTATGGCTACACCTTC. The chain employs TRBV24-1 and TRBJ1-2; 8 bases are shared with TRBD1. The CDR3 spans 15 residues. The V gene end was trimmed by 4 bases and the J gene end by 0 bases; junction bases not matched to a gene: 3. Germline-derived CDR1 and CDR2 are KGHDR and SFDVKD.